What follows describes a single TCR beta chain. Participants spanned ages roughly 18 to 95 years and resided in about 24 US areas. Participants were placed into cohorts based on the clinical history they reported. Cohort 3 recovery required two negative PCRs, clearance, or symptom resolution. Per the authors' pipeline: Using reference gene primer amplification, nucleated cell counts were estimated. Generated by immunoSEQ multiplex PCR, the TCRdb table keeps only in-frame clones and is missing some. D and trimming come from the DNA, and the V and J calls and clone size come from that table. This sample has over 120,000 clones, with about three quarters found just once. This specimen comes from a study of blood T cell repertoires in COVID-19. Trimming stripped 0 bases from V and 6 bases from J, with 10 bases between. The CDR3 runs 14 residues. Germline V gives CDR1 SGHRS, CDR2 YFSETQ.

Sample: PBMCs or T cells enriched from blood (not recorded which). The chain has TRBV5-1 and TRBJ1-5; TRBD1 might be the D (5 bases). The TCR originated in a woman between 45 and 60 years old who had recovered from COVID-19. The CDR3 nucleotides are TGCGCCAGCAGCTTGGGGCTGGGGGGTCAGCCCCAGCATTTT. It is translated as CASSLGLGGQPQHF. Together with reference TRBV5-1 and TRBJ1-5, the CDR3 gives the full variable domain: KAGVTQTPRYLIKTRGQQVTLSCSPISGHRSVSWYQQTPGQGLQFLFEYFSETQRNKGNFPGRFSGRQFSNSRSEMNVSTLELGDSALYLCASSLGLGGQPQHFGDGTRLSIL.